The sequence of this T cell receptor beta chain was determined in a study of cytomegalovirus exposure and HLA in healthy donors (dated by TCRdb to the late 2010s). Turning to the overall study: According to an earlier analysis of several hundred of the donors, roughly 180 million T cells yielded 117 million unique TCR beta sequences and around 280 Gb of sequence data. A later analysis re-examined previously published TCR beta repertoires from more than 550 donors and added high-resolution HLA genotyping to investigate patterns of TCR occurrence. The study was designed to test whether signatures of past pathogen exposure could be identified by cataloging public T cell receptors. The genetic ancestry cluster associated with self-reported Caucasian donors included about 81% of the 300 to 450 genotyped donors. A handful of DR-DQ haplotypes were handled as single units for association and clustering because linkage in the cohort was strong. Across about 380 genotyped donors of the cohort, an average of roughly 250,000 unique TCR beta nucleotide sequences per donor were sequenced, and roughly 17% of those sequences were non-productive. An early release that covered some 630 HLA-typed donors contained approximately 300 gigabases of sequencing data and tens of millions of unique TCR sequences. Donor age, sex, ethnicity and CMV serostatus were compiled together with the repertoire data. To decide whether each TCR beta V gene segment behaved as functional or pseudogenic, an earlier analysis of some 570 of the donors relied on high-throughput TCR beta sequencing. Along with the roughly 610-subject first cohort, a separate validation cohort of over a hundred different subjects was used. The T cell repertoires of some 700 subjects were profiled by immunosequencing and related to cytomegalovirus serostatus. Typing coverage differed by locus: A, B, C, DRB1 and DQB1 were typed in about 620-630 donors, DQA1 in about 510, DPA1 in some 570, and DPB1 in around 440. Rather than drawing on any new phenotypic data, the later analysis identified candidate immune exposures from TCR beta sequences and the way those sequences occurred across donors. To predict cytomegalovirus infection status, the study combined high-throughput TCR immunosequencing, statistical association of individual TCRs with disease status, and machine learning. HLA typing covered class I and class II loci at four-digit resolution. All discovery cohort repertoires had been generated using a single sequencing platform. Genome-wide SNP genotypes for about three fifths of the roughly 700 donors were used in a later genetic analysis, which treated that subset as a discovery cohort.

The library was made by the immunoSEQ multiplex PCR assay. A mixture of 60 forward primers for TCR Vbeta segments and 13 reverse primers for TCR Jbeta segments was used in the multiplex PCR. The CDR3 region of rearranged TCR beta genes was amplified from genomic DNA with a multiplex PCR assay. Amplified TCR beta libraries were sequenced as 87-base-pair reads on the Illumina HiSeq System. As for the authors' bioinformatics: A later analysis counted some 80 million unique TCR beta chains across the 700 or so repertoires, and around 9.9 million of these chains were shared by at least two donors. Raw reads were error-corrected and collapsed into unique sequences by a nearest-neighbor algorithm in which closely related sequences were merged to remove PCR and sequencing errors. To assign V, D and J gene segments, CDR3 sequences were aligned to IMGT reference sequences. For a sequence to be retained, a match of at least six nucleotides to both a V gene segment and a J gene segment was required. Rearrangements were called productive when the CDR3 lacked stop codons and stayed in frame with V and J; all others were non-productive. CDR3 was defined according to IMGT convention as the region running from the second conserved V-encoded cysteine to the conserved J-encoded phenylalanine. In an earlier analysis of more than 550 of the donors, sequences lacking an unambiguous match to a single V gene segment were excluded. An earlier analysis of just under 600 of the donors called V segments functional above 56.7% productive rearrangements and segregating when the between-donor standard deviation exceeded 5%. A statistical classification framework was built to diagnose cytomegalovirus status from the catalog of TCR beta chain sequences. In a later analysis, TCR nucleotide sequences were compared against IMGT/GENE-DB human TR gene sequences so that V and J genes could be assigned. In a later analysis, CDR3 sequences and most-parsimonious VDJ recombination scenarios were assigned using the TCRdist pipeline. A later analysis defined each TCR beta chain by its CDR3 amino acid sequence plus V-gene family, and excluded reads lacking a unique V-gene family. In a later analysis, 450 to 600 highly shared, low-generation-probability nucleotide sequences were removed to address suspected cross-contamination and a sequencing artifact. In a later analysis, a clonal expansion index was calculated for each public chain from normalized within-repertoire ranks of inferred template counts. In a later analysis, generation probabilities were computed using a VDJ recombination model fitted to out-of-frame rearrangements, and the results were checked against IGoR. In a later analysis, hypergeometric tests were used to score TCR-TCR, TCR-HLA and TCR-CMV co-occurrence, with a repertoire-size bias correction applied to TCR pairs. To estimate false discovery rates, a later analysis permuted the HLA or CMV assignments 20 times. A later analysis grouped co-occurring TCRs with DBSCAN, adding TCRdist sequence similarity when clustering within HLA-allele-positive subsets. Co-occurrence clustering excluded repertoires with fewer than 30,000 or more than 120,000 public chains, plus five with anomalous nucleotide sharing. TCRdb's version of the immuneACCESS table is confined to in-frame rearrangements and falls short of the full clone set. An unresolved V gene accounts for under half of the shortfall where checked; the remainder is of unknown origin. The V and J calls and clone size are taken from that table; D and trimming were inferred from the DNA. The table for this sample lists about 190,000 clones; roughly 76% of them were counted only once. The ten largest clones represent roughly 6.3% of the sample.

In total, approximately 610 healthy bone marrow donors made up the cohort. At the time of sampling, all cohort members were nominally healthy, though unrecorded immune exposures were likely present. The donor tested CMV seropositive and was one of the 289 seropositive cohort members. A peripheral blood sample was provided by each donor, and peripheral blood mononuclear cells were used for TCR beta sequencing. The Qiagen DNeasy Blood Extraction Kit was used to extract genomic DNA from the blood cell samples. Comments on this clone: Its antigen target is currently unknown. Per-base quality was not reported, and no clone a single base away is much larger than it.

On the study overall, not on this receptor specifically: Because the 87-base-pair reads could not distinguish some IMGT-functional V segments, including TRBV6-2 and TRBV6-3, those segments were excluded. At a false discovery rate of 0.05, a later analysis linked around 15,000 TCR beta sequences to specific HLA alleles. An earlier analysis of some 560 of the donors showed that most TCR beta V segments appeared in productive rearrangements either about 87% or about 30% of the time, which broadly matched IMGT annotations. The authors suggested that the approach could potentially be extended to other disease states and immunological phenotypes. A later genetic analysis reported fewer N-insertions in productive TCRs among donors in an Asian-associated ancestry cluster than the roughly 720-donor mean. Correlated functional status among segregating V segments might reflect linkage disequilibrium, but an unknown experimental factor could not be ruled out. A later analysis found that TCR association rates varied across HLA loci, with DRB1 alleles showing the most associated TCRs and HLA-C alleles the fewest. Most CMV-associated TCR beta chains appeared to be HLA-restricted in a later analysis, and the HLA associations seemed to be driven largely by CMV exposure. Only TCR beta chains were sequenced in this cohort, and the absence of alpha or paired-chain data limited detectable features. A cluster of highly shared sequence variants was judged likely to represent a technical artifact of the sequencing pipeline. In a later analysis, HLA-associated TCR beta chains were found to be more clonally expanded and to have lower generation probabilities than equally common non-associated chains. A few of the identified cytomegalovirus-associated TCR beta chains were confirmed in vitro to be specific for cytomegalovirus antigens. A later genetic analysis associated a missense DCLRE1C variant with V-gene and J-gene trimming of TCR beta chains, and an independent cohort replicated the association. Because HLA typing was unavailable for some donors at each locus, only the typed subset was used in association tests. In the study, 150 to 200 TCR beta chains were listed as associated with cytomegalovirus. CMV serostatus was the only immune exposure information available for the cohort. Because counts were too low, seventeen rarely observed V segments, including chromosome 9 orphons, were excluded from the earlier analysis of a few hundred of the donors. Roughly uniform sequencing depth across donors was assumed in presence/absence analyses, although this assumption may not hold. While some public TCRs were present in many individuals, most TCR sequences turned up only very rarely across donors. A further reported finding was that TCR beta sequences accurately predicted the HLA-A and HLA-B alleles for most subjects in the first cohort. When HLA alleles, especially DR and DQ, strongly co-occurred, TCR associations were difficult to assign to individual alleles. Cytomegalovirus status was reported to be diagnosed by the classifier with high specificity and sensitivity in both the original and validation cohorts. Several of the top co-occurrence clusters appeared to be linked to parvovirus B19, influenza, CMV and Epstein-Barr virus, according to a later analysis.

The cysteine opens and the phenylalanine closes a CDR3 of 12 amino acids. Of the read, only the CDR3 DNA is kept; its 36 bases are in frame from base 1. Taken from the germline V gene (reference sequence), the CDR1 and CDR2 loops are GTSNPN and SVGIG. Unmatched junction bases come to 2, with V trimmed by 1 base and J by 14 bases. The source is a man aged 35-49 years in good health and CMV-seropositive. The rearranged segments are TRBV30 and TRBJ2-3, and 14 bases in between align with TRBD2. The source material was PBMCs. For the CDR3, the sequence is CAWSGGLAGGYF. The nucleotide sequence is given as TGTGCCTGGAGTGGAGGACTAGCGGGGGGGTATTTT.